This TCR beta chain came from a study of cytomegalovirus exposure and HLA in healthy donors. Turning to the study itself: Unique TCRs numbering some 77 million, obtained from HLA-typed donors, made up an early data release.

Donors sampled were nominally healthy, though unrecorded immune exposures were likely. As for this clone: Antigen: not known. Other DNA sequences in this sample translate to the same CDR3.

V shed 0 bases and J shed 7 bases, with 8 bases lying between them. The CDR3 covers 14 residues. Per the germline V gene, CDR1 is SGDLS and CDR2 is YYNGEE. The study, taken as a whole, reports: Among immune exposure information, only CMV serostatus was available. As a later analysis showed, several of the most significant clusters appeared to be linked to common viral pathogens.

The PCR used 60 Vbeta and 13 Jbeta primers. Using immunoSEQ multiplex PCR, the repertoire was profiled, and TCRdb retains in-frame clones only, with some absent. Of more than 100,000 clones detected, about three quarters appear once; the ten largest clones hold 3.3%. This clonotype originated in a young woman in good health and CMV-seropositive. The sample was PBMCs. The chain is built from TRBV9 and TRBJ1-6; D remains ambiguous. CDR3 protein: CASSVDPGNSPLHF. The CDR3 DNA follows: TGTGCCAGCAGCGTAGACCCAGGCAATTCACCCCTCCACTTT.